The 19 T cell receptor beta chains below all came from one sample that was sequenced in a study of cytomegalovirus exposure and HLA in healthy donors. The PCR used 60 Vbeta and 13 Jbeta primers. Clones were read by immunoSEQ multiplex PCR, and TCRdb kept only the in-frame ones, dropping some. The sample includes around 180,000 clones, approximately 81% of them seen just once. Sequenced material: PBMCs. Every receptor here comes from a male donor in good health and CMV-seronegative.

The chain links TRBV18 to TRBJ1-2, with 8 bases lining up with TRBD1. Germline V lookup: CDR1 KGHSH, CDR2 LQKENI. The CDR3 is 18 amino acids. The junction had 11 bases not matched to a gene; V was cut back by 1 base and J by 1 base. CDR3 protein: CASSPLDRGAVVNYGYTF. The DNA of the CDR3 is TGTGCCAGCTCACCACTCGACAGGGGTGCAGTTGTTAACTATGGCTACACCTTC.

The rearrangement uses TRBV5-1 and TRBJ1-2; TRBD1 is a possible D gene (6 bases). The germline V and J ends were trimmed by 6 bases and 3 bases, with 15 bases remaining between them. Per germline, CDR1 SGHRS and CDR2 YFSETQ. The CDR3 is 14 residues long. CDR3 in DNA: TGCGCCAGCACCGACCCGGGACACCACTATGGCTACACCTTC. Amino acid sequence: CASTDPGHHYGYTF.

This clone has a single count. This chain's CDR3 is CASSIGWQGNQPQHF. The CDR3 DNA sequence: TGTGCCAGCAGCATCGGATGGCAGGGCAATCAGCCCCAGCATTTT. The J gene is TRBJ1-5, the V gene TRBV6-1; D gene unclear. The CDR3 loop spans 15 amino acids. Trimming removed 6 bases at V and 2 bases at J, with 14 bases between. The germline V gene has CDR1 MNHNS and CDR2 SASEGT.

The chain is built from TRBV7-8 and TRBJ2-2; 8 bases agree with TRBD1. V shed 5 bases and J 11 bases; nucleotides not matched to a gene: 7. Germline-derived CDR1 and CDR2 are SGHVS and FQNEAQ. The CDR3 spans 13 residues. The CDR3, as DNA: TGTGCCAGCAGCCAGGACAGGGCGGTTGAGCTGTTTTTT. Protein sequence: CASSQDRAVELFF.

This clone was found once. The chain employs TRBV18 and TRBJ1-4; possibly TRBD1 for D (6 bases). Deletions cut 2 bases from V and 7 bases from J, with 17 bases between. The germline V gene encodes CDR1 KGHSH and CDR2 LQKENI. This CDR3 is 16 amino acids long. The CDR3 sequence is CASSPYSTGQIEKLFF. The CDR3 DNA is TGTGCCAGCTCACCATATAGCACAGGACAGATTGAAAAACTGTTTTTT.

With regard to this clone: At the DNA level, this CDR3 is encoded by other sequences in the same sample as well. The chain recombines TRBV20-1 with TRBJ2-5; D ambiguous. Germline loops: CDR1 DFQATT, CDR2 SNEGSKA (reference sequence). The CDR3 covers 10 residues. V lost 6 bases and J 5 bases, leaving 7 bases between the germline ends. The CDR3 region is CSAPRETQYF. Here the CDR3 DNA reads TGCAGTGCCCCCCGGGAGACCCAGTACTTC.

This chain links TRBV27 with TRBJ2-7; weak D call: TRBD1 (7 bases). V was cut by 5 bases and J by 3 bases, with 14 bases left in between. Germline-derived CDR1 and CDR2 are MNHEY and SMNVEV (reference sequence). The CDR3 is 14 amino acids. This CDR3 reads CASSAYRGLYEQYF. The CDR3 coding sequence is TGTGCCAGCAGTGCATACAGGGGACTCTACGAGCAGTACTTC.

The V gene is TRBV4-1, the J gene TRBJ2-7, with 9 bases identical to TRBD1. CDR3 length equals 15 residues. Germline loops: CDR1 MGHRA, CDR2 YSYEKL. The V segment lost 4 bases and the J segment 2 bases; nucleotides outside the gene matches: 6. The CDR3 DNA reads TGCGCCAGCAGCCCGTATGGGACAGGGACCTACGAGCAGTACTTC. Translating it yields CASSPYGTGTYEQYF.

This chain joins TRBV4-3 and TRBJ1-2, with 10 nucleotides matching TRBD1. The CDR3 sequence is 16 residues long. Germline trimming cut 1 base from V and 4 bases from J; bases unmatched to any gene: 6. CDR1 is LGHNA and CDR2 is YSLEER in the germline V gene. As DNA, the CDR3 is TGCGCCAGCAGCCAAGCCGCCGGGACAGGGGCCTATGGCTACACCTTC. It yields the protein CASSQAAGTGAYGYTF.

The chain combines TRBV5-8 with TRBJ2-7; no clear D gene. The CDR3 totals 13 residues. Germline CDR1 is SGHTS and CDR2 is YDEGEE. Trimming stripped 2 bases from V and 3 bases from J, with 9 bases between. The CDR3 here is CASSFGQLYEQYF. The CDR3 DNA reads TGTGCCAGCAGCTTTGGGCAACTCTACGAGCAGTACTTC. Combining the CDR3 with reference TRBV5-8 and TRBJ2-7 gives the whole variable domain EAGVTQSPTHLIKTRGQQATLRCSPISGHTSVYWYQQALGLGLQFLLWYDEGEERNRGNFPPRFSGRQFPNYSSELNVNALELEDSALYLCASSFGQLYEQYFGPGTRLTVT.

The rearrangement links TRBV28 to TRBJ1-3; 8 nucleotides line up with TRBD1. The CDR3 runs 15 residues. CDR1 is MDHEN and CDR2 is SYDVKM in the germline V gene. V lost 6 bases and J lost 6; bases outside the gene matches: 10. The CDR3 region is CASSPPGQAKNTIYF. The CDR3 DNA sequence: TGTGCCAGCAGCCCACCGGGACAGGCTAAAAACACCATATATTTT.

A remark on this clone: Other DNA sequences in this sample translate to the same CDR3. V usage is TRBV18 and J usage is TRBJ2-7; 10 nucleotides agree with TRBD1. V shed 3 bases and J 2 bases; nucleotides not matched to a gene: 1. Per the germline V gene, CDR1 is KGHSH and CDR2 is LQKENI. The CDR3 consists of 14 residues. CDR3 loop: CASSPGTGAYEQYF. The CDR3 DNA reads as TGTGCCAGCTCACCCGGGACAGGGGCCTACGAGCAGTACTTC.

This chain links TRBV19 with TRBJ2-5; 9 bases match TRBD1. CDR3 length: 15 residues. Germline V gives CDR1 LNHDA, CDR2 SQIVND (reference sequence). V shed 5 bases, J shed 5 bases, and the junction held 9 bases outside the gene matches. The CDR3 bases are TGTGCCAGTAGTCTCCGACAGGGGGGATACGAGACCCAGTACTTC. Amino acids: CASSLRQGGYETQYF.

This clone was recorded a few times. The V call is TRBV10-3, the J call TRBJ1-6, with D perhaps TRBD1 (5 bases). Germline V CDR1 and CDR2: ENHRY, SYGVKD. V lost 3 bases to trimming and J lost 10 bases, with 13 bases between them. The CDR3 loop spans 14 amino acids. CDR3: CAISDGGGISPLHF. The CDR3 DNA sequence: TGTGCCATCAGTGACGGGGGTGGTATCTCACCCCTCCACTTT.

The chain links TRBV29-1 to TRBJ2-7; 7 nucleotides match TRBD2. CDR3 size: 12 residues. J lost 6 bases, V lost 6 bases, and 8 bases had no gene match. The germline CDR1 and CDR2 sequences are SQVTM and ANQGSEA. CDR3 bases: TGCAGCGTGGCGGGAGCCTCTAGCGAGCAGTACTTC. Translated: CSVAGASSEQYF.

This chain connects TRBV11-2 to TRBJ2-7; 7 bases are a match to TRBD1. After removal of 5 bases from V and 3 bases from J, the junction contained 4 bases not matched to a gene. Germline V gene data show CDR1 as SGHAT and CDR2 as FQNNGV. CDR3 length equals 13 residues. As DNA, the CDR3 is TGTGCCAGCAGCCACCGGGACAGCTACGAGCAGTACTTC. Translated: CASSHRDSYEQYF.

This chain joins TRBV10-3 and TRBJ2-3, with 8 bases aligning to TRBD1. V was clipped by 5 bases and J by 1 base; unmatched bases: 11. This CDR3 has 17 residues. CDR1 is ENHRY, CDR2 SYGVKD, per germline. The CDR3 is CAISPTPDRAGTDTQYF. DNA for the CDR3: TGTGCCATCAGTCCGACCCCGGACAGGGCGGGCACAGATACGCAGTATTTT.

The V call is TRBV11-1, the J call TRBJ2-6, with D perhaps matching TRBD1 (5 bases). V lost 5 bases and J lost 1, with 9 bases in between. In germline, CDR1 is SGHAT, CDR2 FQDESV (reference sequence). CDR3 size: 15 residues. CDR3 loop: CASSPQGSGANVLTF. DNA of the CDR3: TGTGCCAGCAGCCCCCAGGGTTCTGGGGCCAACGTCCTGACTTTC.

This chain joins TRBV10-3 and TRBJ2-7, with 10 bases that match TRBD1. CDR1 is ENHRY and CDR2 is SYGVKD in the germline V gene. V gave up 7 bases and J gave up 5 bases; unmatched junction bases: 11. The CDR3 is made up of 15 amino acids. The DNA for the CDR3 is TGTGCCATCAATACCGGGACAGGGGACGTCAACGAGCAGTACTTC. This translates into CAINTGTGDVNEQYF.